The 11 T cell receptor beta chains reported below all come from one sample, sequenced in a study of CD4 T cells in relation to SARS-CoV-2 and coronaviruses. These receptors' targets are unknown. This table comes from immunoSEQ multiplex PCR, and its TCRdb copy is limited to in-frame clones, with some not included. In the table there are 35,000 to 45,000 clones, 77% of which are singletons. Sequencing was done on a sample of memory CD4+ T cells from PBMCs, cultured in vitro. Every receptor here comes from an adult with COVID-19.

This chain connects TRBV3-1 (or the pseudogene TRBV3-2) to TRBJ2-7; 12 nucleotides agree with TRBD2. V was pared by 3 bases and J by 4 bases, with 7 bases of the junction left unmatched. This CDR3 spans 16 amino acids. CDR1 and CDR2 (germline): LGHDT, YNNKEL (reference sequence). DNA for the CDR3: TGTGCCAGCAGCCAGGGACGGACTAGCGGGAAATACGAGCAGTACTTC. Translation gives CASSQGRTSGKYEQYF.

The chain links TRBV4-2 to TRBJ2-7, with D unclear. Trimming took off 1 base at V and 5 bases at J, with 18 bases between the two ends. Germline V CDR1 and CDR2: LGHNA, YNFKEQ. The length of the CDR3 is 16 residues. The CDR3 region is CASSQGVGQPVDEQYF. The DNA for the CDR3 is TGTGCCAGCAGCCAAGGGGTCGGCCAGCCTGTCGACGAGCAGTACTTC.

This clone turned up a few times. The gene calls are TRBV7-9 and TRBJ1-2; 10 nucleotides match TRBD1. V shed 4 bases and J 8 bases; nucleotides not matched to a gene: 10. Germline assignment: CDR1 SEHNR and CDR2 FQNEAQ (reference sequence). The CDR3 contains 15 residues. The CDR3 sequence is CASSSRQGAPRGYTF. The CDR3 region has the DNA TGTGCCAGCAGCTCACGACAGGGGGCACCAAGGGGCTACACCTTC.

In its sample, this clone was seen a few times. As DNA, the CDR3 is TGCGCCAGCAGCTCGGGACTCAACAATGAGCAGTTCTTC. Encoded protein: CASSSGLNNEQFF. The chain has TRBV5-1 and TRBJ2-1; weak D call: TRBD2 (6 bases). The V gene lost 3 bases and the J gene lost 5 bases, with 9 bases spanning the gap. Germline-derived CDR1 and CDR2 are SGHRS and YFSETQ. There are 13 residues in the CDR3.

The J gene is TRBJ1-5, the V gene TRBV10-3; D is perhaps TRBD1 (5 bases). The germline CDR1 and CDR2 sequences are ENHRY and SYGVKD. The CDR3 has 15 amino acids. V dropped 2 bases and J dropped 0 bases, with 8 bases sitting between them. The CDR3 spells CAISEGGNSNQPQHF. CDR3 nucleotide sequence: TGTGCCATCAGTGAGGGGGGGAATAGCAATCAGCCCCAGCATTTT.

The rearrangement links TRBV7-2 to TRBJ1-4, with D possibly matching TRBD1 (5 bases). The germline V gene has CDR1 SGHTA and CDR2 FQGNSA. With 2 bases removed from V and 4 bases from J, the gap between germline ends came to 11 bases. The CDR3 runs to 15 residues. CDR3 DNA sequence: TGTGCCAGCAGCTTACGCCGCGGACATAATGAAAAACTGTTTTTT. It specifies CASSLRRGHNEKLFF.

This clone was counted a few times. V and J are TRBV28 and TRBJ1-2; TRBD1 is a possible D gene (6 bases). V lost 2 bases to trimming and J lost 2 bases, with 18 bases between them. The germline CDR1 and CDR2 sequences are MDHEN and SYDVKM. The CDR3 is 17 amino acids. CDR3 residues: CASSLMPGRGLNYGYTF. The CDR3 DNA is TGTGCCAGCAGTTTAATGCCGGGCAGGGGTTTAAACTATGGCTACACCTTC.

This sequence joins TRBV5-4 and TRBJ2-5; 7 bases are a match to TRBD2. Losses at the gene ends were 9 bases for V and 5 bases for J; bases not matched to a gene: 10. Germline-derived CDR1 and CDR2 are SGHNT and YYREEE (reference sequence). The CDR3 is 13 amino acids. DNA for the CDR3: TGTGCCACCTCGGGGGGTACGGGGGAGACCCAGTACTTC. It encodes CATSGGTGETQYF.

The V gene is TRBV6-1, the J gene TRBJ2-2; TRBD1 is a possible D gene (7 bases). CDR3 length: 15 residues. Germline V gives CDR1 MNHNS, CDR2 SASEGT. V was trimmed by 2 bases and J by 4 bases, leaving 11 bases between them. DNA for the CDR3: TGTGCCAGCAGTGAACAGGGGGGTTTCACCGGGGAGCTGTTTTTT. This translates into CASSEQGGFTGELFF.

This rearrangement joins TRBV4-3 to TRBJ2-2; D perhaps matches TRBD2 (6 bases). Germline-derived CDR1 and CDR2 are LGHNA and YSLEER. The CDR3 covers 18 residues. Trimming pared 0 bases from V and 4 bases from J, leaving 18 bases between. CDR3 nucleotides: TGCGCCAGCAGCCAAGAAGCCGGGGCTAGCGTGAGCACCGGGGAGCTGTTTTTT. Protein sequence: CASSQEAGASVSTGELFF.

By its share, this clone is medium-sized. The chain joins TRBV6-1 to TRBJ1-4; 10 bases agree with TRBD1. This CDR3 is built from 16 residues. The ends lost 1 base at V and 8 bases at J; junction bases unmatched: 7. Germline lookup yields CDR1 MNHNS and CDR2 SASEGT. Here the CDR3 DNA reads TGTGCCAGCAGTGAAGTTGATGGGACAGGGGAGGAAAAACTGTTTTTT. It is translated as CASSEVDGTGEEKLFF.